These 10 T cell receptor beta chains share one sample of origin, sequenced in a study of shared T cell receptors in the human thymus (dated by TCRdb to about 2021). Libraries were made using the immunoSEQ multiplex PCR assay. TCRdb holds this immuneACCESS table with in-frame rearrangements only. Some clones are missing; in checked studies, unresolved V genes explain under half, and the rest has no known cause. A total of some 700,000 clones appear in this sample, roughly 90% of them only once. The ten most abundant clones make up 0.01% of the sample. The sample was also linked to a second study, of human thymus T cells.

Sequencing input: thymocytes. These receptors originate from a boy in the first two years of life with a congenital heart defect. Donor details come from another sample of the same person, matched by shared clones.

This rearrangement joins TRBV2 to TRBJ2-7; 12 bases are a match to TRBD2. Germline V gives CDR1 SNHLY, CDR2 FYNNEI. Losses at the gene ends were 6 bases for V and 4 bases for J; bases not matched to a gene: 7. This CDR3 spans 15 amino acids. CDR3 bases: TGTGCCAGCAGCGGTCCCGGGACTAGCGGGTACGAGCAGTACTTC. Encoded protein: CASSGPGTSGYEQYF.

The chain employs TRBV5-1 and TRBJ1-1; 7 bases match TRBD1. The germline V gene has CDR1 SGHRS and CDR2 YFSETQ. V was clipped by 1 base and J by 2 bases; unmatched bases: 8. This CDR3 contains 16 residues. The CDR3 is CASSLTTGFRNTEAFF. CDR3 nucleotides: TGCGCCAGCAGCTTGACGACAGGGTTTAGAAACACTGAAGCTTTCTTT.

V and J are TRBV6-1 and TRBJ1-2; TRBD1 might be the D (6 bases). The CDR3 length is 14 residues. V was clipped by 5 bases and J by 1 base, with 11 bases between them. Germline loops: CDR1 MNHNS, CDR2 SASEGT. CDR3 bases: TGTGCCAGCAGTAGGGGACACCGTAACTATGGCTACACCTTC. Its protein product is CASSRGHRNYGYTF.

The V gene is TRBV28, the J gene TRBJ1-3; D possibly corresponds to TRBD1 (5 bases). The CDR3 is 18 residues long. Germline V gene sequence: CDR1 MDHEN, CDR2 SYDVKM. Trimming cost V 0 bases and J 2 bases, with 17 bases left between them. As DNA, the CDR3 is TGTGCCAGCAGTTTATGCAAGGGAGGGGCCACACCTGGAAACACCATATATTTT. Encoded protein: CASSLCKGGATPGNTIYF. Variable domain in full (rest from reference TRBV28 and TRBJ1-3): DVKVTQSSRYLVKRTGEKVFLECVQDMDHENMFWYRQDPGLGLRLIYFSYDVKMKEKGDIPEGYSVSREKKERFSLILESASTNQTSMYLCASSLCKGGATPGNTIYFGEGSWLTVV.

The CDR3 DNA sequence: TGCGCCAGCGGACCCGGTAAATTTAGCGGGAGGGCCGCCAATGAGCAGTTCTTC. This sequence encodes CASGPGKFSGRAANEQFF. The chain has TRBV10-1 and TRBJ2-1; 11 positions agree with TRBD2. V lost 8 bases, J lost 6 bases, and 18 bases stayed unmatched. Germline assignment: CDR1 WNHNN and CDR2 SYGVQD (reference sequence). The CDR3 covers 18 residues.

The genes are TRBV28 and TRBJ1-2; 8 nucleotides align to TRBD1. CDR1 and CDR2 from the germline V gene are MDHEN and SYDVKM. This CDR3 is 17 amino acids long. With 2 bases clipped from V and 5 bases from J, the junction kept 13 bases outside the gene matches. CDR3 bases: TGTGCCAGCAGTTTAACCCACGACAGGGGATGGGGGTATGGCTACACCTTC. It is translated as CASSLTHDRGWGYGYTF.

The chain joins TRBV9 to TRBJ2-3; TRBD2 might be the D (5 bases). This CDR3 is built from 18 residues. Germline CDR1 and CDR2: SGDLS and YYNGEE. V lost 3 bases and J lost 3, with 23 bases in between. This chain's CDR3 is CASSARPQRSPGTDTQYF. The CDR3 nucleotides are TGTGCCAGCAGCGCCCGCCCCCAGCGGTCCCCTGGGACAGATACGCAGTATTTT.

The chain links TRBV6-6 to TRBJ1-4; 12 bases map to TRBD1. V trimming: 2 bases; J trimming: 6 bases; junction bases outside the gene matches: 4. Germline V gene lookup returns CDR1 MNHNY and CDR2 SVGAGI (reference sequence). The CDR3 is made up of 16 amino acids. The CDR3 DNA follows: TGTGCCAGCAGTTACCCGAGGGACAGGGGGCATGAAAAACTGTTTTTT. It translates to CASSYPRDRGHEKLFF.

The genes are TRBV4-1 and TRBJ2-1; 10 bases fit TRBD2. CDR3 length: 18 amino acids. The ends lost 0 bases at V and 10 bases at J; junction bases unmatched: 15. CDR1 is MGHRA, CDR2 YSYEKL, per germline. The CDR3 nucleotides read TGCGCCAGCAGCCAAGATGGAGGTCGGAGACTAGCGGGTTTGGAGCAGTTCTTC. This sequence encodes CASSQDGGRRLAGLEQFF.

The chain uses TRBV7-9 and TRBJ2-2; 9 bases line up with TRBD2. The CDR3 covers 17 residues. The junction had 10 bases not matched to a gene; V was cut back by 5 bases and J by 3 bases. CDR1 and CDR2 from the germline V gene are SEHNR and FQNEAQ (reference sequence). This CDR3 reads CASSPAAGGLYTGELFF. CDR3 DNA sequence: TGTGCCAGCAGCCCGGCAGCGGGGGGACTTTACACCGGGGAGCTGTTTTTT.